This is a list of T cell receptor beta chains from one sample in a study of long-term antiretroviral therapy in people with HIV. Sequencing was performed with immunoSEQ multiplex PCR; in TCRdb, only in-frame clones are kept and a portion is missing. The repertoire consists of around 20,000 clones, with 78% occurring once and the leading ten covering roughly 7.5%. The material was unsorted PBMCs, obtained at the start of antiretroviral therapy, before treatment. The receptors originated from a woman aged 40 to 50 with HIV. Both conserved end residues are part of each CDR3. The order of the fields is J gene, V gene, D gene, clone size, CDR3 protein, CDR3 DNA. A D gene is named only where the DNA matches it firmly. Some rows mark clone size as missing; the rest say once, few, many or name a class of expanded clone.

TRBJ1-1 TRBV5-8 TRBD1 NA CASRLQGVVTEAFF TGTGCCAGCAGACTACAGGGGGTGGTGACTGAAGCTTTCTTT
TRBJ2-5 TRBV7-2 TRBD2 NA CASSQKLAGGLETQYF TGTGCCAGCAGCCAAAAACTAGCGGGGGGGCTGGAGACCCAGTACTTC
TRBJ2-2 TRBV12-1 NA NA CASSFERRTGGANTGELFF TGTGCCAGCAGCTTTGAACGTAGGACAGGGGGCGCGAACACCGGGGAGCTGTTTTTT
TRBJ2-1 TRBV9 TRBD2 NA CASSVGGKPHEQFF TGTGCCAGCAGCGTGGGGGGGAAACCCCATGAGCAGTTCTTC
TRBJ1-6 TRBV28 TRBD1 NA CASSLGTGDISPLHF TGTGCCAGCAGTTTGGGGACAGGGGATATTTCACCCCTCCACTTT
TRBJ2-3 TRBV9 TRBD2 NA CASSVEGTNTRTDTQYF TGTGCCAGCAGCGTAGAGGGGACTAACACCCGCACAGATACGCAGTATTTT
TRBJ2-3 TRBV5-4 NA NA CASSSGAGDLPDTQYF TGTGCCAGCAGCTCGGGGGCGGGGGACCTCCCAGATACGCAGTATTTT
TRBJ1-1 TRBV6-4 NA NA CASSDSRNTEAFF TGTGCCAGCAGTGACTCGCGAAACACTGAAGCTTTCTTT
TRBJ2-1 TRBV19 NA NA CASSTGHGEQFF TGTGCCAGTAGTACCGGACACGGGGAGCAGTTCTTC
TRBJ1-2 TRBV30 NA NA CAWSTGNYGYTF TGTGCCTGGAGTACAGGAAACTATGGCTACACCTTC
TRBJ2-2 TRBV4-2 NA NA CASSQTLNREPNTGELFF TGTGCCAGCAGCCAAACCCTGAACAGGGAGCCGAACACCGGGGAGCTGTTTTTT
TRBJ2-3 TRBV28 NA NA CASSWLSPAGGGDTQYF TGTGCCAGCAGTTGGCTCTCCCCGGCGGGTGGTGGGGATACGCAGTATTTT
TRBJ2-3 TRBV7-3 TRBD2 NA CASSLWGPASGGVGTDTQYF TGTGCCAGCAGCTTATGGGGCCCGGCTAGCGGGGGAGTCGGCACAGATACGCAGTATTTT
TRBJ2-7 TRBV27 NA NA CASSLIPGPYEQYF TGTGCCAGCAGTTTAATCCCCGGACCCTACGAGCAGTACTTC
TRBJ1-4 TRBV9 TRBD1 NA CASSSRQGGEKLFF TGTGCCAGCAGCTCCCGACAGGGAGGTGAAAAACTGTTTTTT
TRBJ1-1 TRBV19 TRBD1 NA CASSMRQGVPITEAFF TGTGCCAGTAGTATGAGGCAGGGGGTCCCCATCACTGAAGCTTTCTTT
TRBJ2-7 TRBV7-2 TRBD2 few CASSSEVAGGSYEQYF TGTGCCAGCAGCTCGGAAGTAGCGGGGGGATCCTACGAGCAGTACTTC
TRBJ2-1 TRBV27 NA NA CASSVTESSYNEQFF TGTGCCAGCAGTGTCACAGAGAGCTCCTACAATGAGCAGTTCTTC
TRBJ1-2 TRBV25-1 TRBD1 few CASSEGTGTHGYTF TGTGCCAGCAGTGAGGGGACAGGGACCCATGGCTACACCTTC
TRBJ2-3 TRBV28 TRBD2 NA CASRLGLAGGGTQYF TGTGCCAGCAGATTGGGACTAGCGGGGGGGGGTACGCAGTATTTT
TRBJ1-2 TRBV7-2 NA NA CASSLDHGNYGYTF TGTGCCAGCAGCTTAGATCACGGAAACTATGGCTACACCTTC
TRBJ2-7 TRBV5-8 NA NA CASSLMGTVPYEQYF TGTGCCAGCAGCTTGATGGGTACAGTACCCTACGAGCAGTACTTC
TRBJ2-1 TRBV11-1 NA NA CASSPDPINEQFF TGTGCCAGCAGCCCGGACCCTATTAATGAGCAGTTCTTC
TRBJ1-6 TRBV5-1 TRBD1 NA CASSLRGTDNSPLHF TGCGCCAGCAGCCTTCGGGGGACAGATAATTCACCCCTCCACTTT
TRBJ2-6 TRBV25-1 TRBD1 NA CASSLRDRGTGANVLTF TGTGCCAGCAGTCTCCGGGACAGGGGTACTGGGGCCAACGTCCTGACTTTC
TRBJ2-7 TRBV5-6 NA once CASSPAPVAEQYF TGTGCCAGCAGCCCGGCCCCGGTAGCGGAGCAGTACTTC
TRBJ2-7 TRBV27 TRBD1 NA CASRTDRGRYEQYF TGTGCCAGCAGGACAGACAGGGGGAGGTACGAGCAGTACTTC
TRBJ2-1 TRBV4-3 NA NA CASSLRVGNEQFF TGCGCCAGCAGCCTCCGGGTGGGAAATGAGCAGTTCTTC
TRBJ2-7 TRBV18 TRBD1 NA CASSLRQGVYEQYF TGTGCCAGCTCACTGCGACAGGGAGTCTACGAGCAGTACTTC
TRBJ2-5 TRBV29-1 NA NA CSVEGRFQETQYF TGCAGCGTTGAGGGTAGATTCCAAGAGACCCAGTACTTC
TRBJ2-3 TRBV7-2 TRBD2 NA CASSPGLAGDTQYF TGTGCCAGCAGCCCCGGACTAGCGGGGGATACGCAGTATTTT
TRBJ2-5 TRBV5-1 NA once CASSILSEGGETQYF TGCGCCAGCAGCATCCTAAGTGAAGGTGGAGAGACCCAGTACTTC
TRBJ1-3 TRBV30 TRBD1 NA CAWGKGASGNTIYF TGTGCCTGGGGGAAGGGGGCAAGTGGAAACACCATATATTTT
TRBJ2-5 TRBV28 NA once CASSFGTKQTQYF TGTGCCAGCAGTTTTGGGACAAAGCAGACCCAGTACTTC
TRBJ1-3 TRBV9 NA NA CASSVGQLTSGNTIYF TGTGCCAGCAGCGTAGGACAGCTTACCTCTGGAAACACCATATATTTT
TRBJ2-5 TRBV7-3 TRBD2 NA CASSWGGSPQETQYF TGTGCCAGCAGCTGGGGGGGGTCTCCGCAAGAGACCCAGTACTTC
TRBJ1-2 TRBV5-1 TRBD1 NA CASSFQGAADYGYTF TGCGCCAGCAGCTTTCAGGGGGCCGCCGACTATGGCTACACCTTC
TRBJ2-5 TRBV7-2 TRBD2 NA CASSSAERGPGKTQYF TGTGCCAGCAGCTCAGCCGAGCGGGGGCCGGGAAAGACCCAGTACTTC
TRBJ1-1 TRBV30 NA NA CAWSVLGGPNTEAFF TGTGCCTGGAGTGTACTTGGGGGTCCTAACACTGAAGCTTTCTTT
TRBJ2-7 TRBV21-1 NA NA CASSKLSGTVLHEQYF TGTGCCAGCAGCAAATTATCGGGGACAGTGCTTCACGAGCAGTACTTC
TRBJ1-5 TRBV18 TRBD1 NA CASSPGQGGKPQHF TGTGCCAGCTCACCAGGACAGGGAGGAAAGCCCCAGCATTTT
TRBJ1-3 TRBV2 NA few CASSPTSGTRLYTIYF TGTGCCAGCAGTCCTACCTCCGGGACCCGTCTCTACACCATATATTTT
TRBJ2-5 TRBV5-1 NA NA CASSLVGQETQYF TGCGCCAGCAGCTTGGTTGGCCAAGAGACCCAGTACTTC
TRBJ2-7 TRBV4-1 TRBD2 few CASSQGRLAGLYEQYF TGCGCCAGCAGCCAGGGCCGGCTAGCGGGGCTTTACGAGCAGTACTTC
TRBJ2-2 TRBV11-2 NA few CASSLGGNTGELFF TGTGCCAGCAGCTTGGGGGGAAACACCGGGGAGCTGTTTTTT
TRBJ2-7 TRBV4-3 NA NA CASSQEPGINEQYF TGCGCCAGCAGCCAAGAACCGGGGATCAACGAGCAGTACTTC
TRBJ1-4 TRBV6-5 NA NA CASSYHLKEKLFF TGTGCCAGCAGTTACCACTTGAAGGAAAAACTGTTTTTT
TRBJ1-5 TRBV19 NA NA CASSIEGGFSQPQHF TGTGCCAGTAGTATCGAGGGAGGGTTTTCTCAGCCCCAGCATTTT
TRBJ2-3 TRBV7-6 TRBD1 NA CASSLQVGDRGLFTQYF TGTGCCAGCAGCTTACAGGTAGGGGACAGGGGGCTTTTTACGCAGTATTTT
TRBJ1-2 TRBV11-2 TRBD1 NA CASSLTWTGVPINYGYTF TGTGCCAGCAGCTTAACTTGGACAGGGGTACCGATTAACTATGGCTACACCTTC